Listed below are T cell receptor beta chains from one sample, sequenced in a study of blood T cell repertoires in COVID-19. Using immunoSEQ multiplex PCR, the repertoire was profiled, and TCRdb retains in-frame clones only, with some absent. This table holds about 99,000 clones, about 86% found once. The sample consisted of peripheral blood. These receptors all come from a woman aged 55 to 70 in a cohort sampled during active or convalescent COVID-19. The CDR3 runs from the conserved cysteine through the conserved F or W. D genes are given only for firm matches. The listing skips clone size in some rows; elsewhere it reads once, few, many or a size class.

v_gene	d_gene	j_gene	abundance	CDR3nt	CDR3aa
TRBV28	TRBD1	TRBJ1-2	.	TGTGCCAGCAGCCTGGGACAGAATAACTATGGCTACACCTTC	CASSLGQNNYGYTF
TRBV29-1	TRBD2	TRBJ2-7	.	TGCAGCGTCAGAGCGGGAATCGGCTACGAGCAGTACTTC	CSVRAGIGYEQYF
TRBV21-1	.	TRBJ2-2	.	TGTGCCAGCAGCAAAAAAAGGACAAACTGTAGCGGGAGGCCTAGGGACACCGGGGAGCTGTTTTTT	CASSKKRTNCSGRPRDTGELFF
TRBV7-9	TRBD1	TRBJ1-2	.	TGTGCCAGCAGCTCCTGGACAGGGGACGTGGGATATGGCTACACCTTC	CASSSWTGDVGYGYTF
TRBV30	.	TRBJ1-5	.	TGTGCCTGGAGTGCGGAAAATGGGGGGAATCAGCCCCAGCATTTT	CAWSAENGGNQPQHF
TRBV7-2	.	TRBJ2-1	.	TGTGCCAGCAGCTTAGGCGGCAGGGGCGTCAATGAGCAGTTCTTC	CASSLGGRGVNEQFF
TRBV7-2	TRBD1	TRBJ1-2	.	TGTGCCAGCAGCCTTGGACAGGGAGGGTATGGCTACACCTTC	CASSLGQGGYGYTF
TRBV7-9	TRBD2	TRBJ2-1	many	TGTGCCAGCAGCCCCTCGCCCATAGCGGGAGGGCCCCGTAATGAGCAGTTCTTC	CASSPSPIAGGPRNEQFF
TRBV6-5	.	TRBJ2-3	.	TGTGCCAGCAGCCAGCCGGGACACCTCACAGATACGCAGTATTTT	CASSQPGHLTDTQYF
TRBV19	TRBD1	TRBJ2-5	.	TGTGCCAGTAGTATACGGACAGGGGTAATTGAGACCCAGTACTTC	CASSIRTGVIETQYF
TRBV30	TRBD1	TRBJ2-6	.	TGTGCCTGGAGTGGAAGGACAGGGCTATCTGGGGCCAACGTCCTGACTTTC	CAWSGRTGLSGANVLTF
TRBV4-1	.	TRBJ1-3	once	TGCGCCAGCAGCCAAGGCGGACAAGGAAACACCATATATTTT	CASSQGGQGNTIYF
TRBV5-1	TRBD1	TRBJ2-7	.	TGCGCCAGCAGCTGGGGACAGGTGAGCTCCTACGAGCAGTACTTC	CASSWGQVSSYEQYF
TRBV5-1	TRBD2	TRBJ2-1	.	TGCGCCAGCAGCTTGGAGTTAGCGGGGGGGAATGTTGAGCAGTTCTTC	CASSLELAGGNVEQFF
TRBV6-5	TRBD1	TRBJ1-6	.	TGTGCCAGCAGGCAGGGGACAGGGCAAGGCTCACCCCTCCACTTT	CASRQGTGQGSPLHF
TRBV10-3	TRBD1	TRBJ1-1	.	TGTGCCATCAGTGAACGACAGGGGGCCGGGCACACTGAAGCTTTCTTT	CAISERQGAGHTEAFF
TRBV3-1/TRBV3-2	TRBD2	TRBJ2-5	.	TGTGCCAGCAGCCCGTGGACTAGCGGGCAAGAGACCCAGTACTTC	CASSPWTSGQETQYF
TRBV13	TRBD2	TRBJ2-1	.	TGTGCCAGCAGCCAGTGGGCTAGCGGGAGTATCGGTGAGCAGTTCTTC	CASSQWASGSIGEQFF
TRBV5-6	TRBD1	TRBJ1-1	few	TGTGCCAGCAGCTTGGCGGGCGCAGGGGGAGGCACTGAAGCTTTCTTT	CASSLAGAGGGTEAFF
TRBV5-1	TRBD1	TRBJ2-1	.	TGCGCCAGCAGCTTGTGGGACAGGGTCAGCAATGAGCAGTTCTTC	CASSLWDRVSNEQFF
TRBV5-1	.	TRBJ1-6	.	TGCGCCAGCGCCTTGCAGGGCGATAATTCACCCCTCCACTTT	CASALQGDNSPLHF
TRBV4-1	.	TRBJ1-4	few	TGCGCCAGCAGCCAAGTTCAAAACAGGGACGAAAAACTGTTTTTT	CASSQVQNRDEKLFF
TRBV28	.	TRBJ1-5	.	TGTGCCAGCAGACGGGACTCCACCGCTCAGCCCCAGCATTTT	CASRRDSTAQPQHF
TRBV11-3	TRBD1	TRBJ2-1	.	TGTGCCAGCAGCCTAGGCTCCGGGACAGGGGGTTTAGATGAGCAGTTCTTC	CASSLGSGTGGLDEQFF
TRBV28	TRBD1	TRBJ1-1	.	TGTGCCAGCAACATTAGGACAGGGGGTAGCACTGAAGCTTTCTTT	CASNIRTGGSTEAFF
TRBV28	.	TRBJ1-4	.	TGTGCCAGCAGCCGGGCGGGGATGAATGAAAAACTGTTTTTT	CASSRAGMNEKLFF
TRBV11-2	TRBD1	TRBJ1-4	.	TGTGCCAGCAGCCCGGGACAGGGTCAGTATCAGGAAAAACTGTTTTTT	CASSPGQGQYQEKLFF
TRBV5-3	.	TRBJ1-2	.	TGTGCCAGAAGCCTTAGGACAGCTCCCCATTATGGCTACACCTTC	CARSLRTAPHYGYTF
TRBV5-8	TRBD1	TRBJ2-6	.	TGTGCCAGCAGAACTCCAGGGGGCCCTGGGGCCAACGTCCTGACTTTC	CASRTPGGPGANVLTF
TRBV11-2	.	TRBJ2-3	.	TGTGCCAGCAGCTTATTCGACAGGACAAATACGCAGTATTTT	CASSLFDRTNTQYF
TRBV6-1	TRBD1	TRBJ1-1	.	TGTGCCAGCAGTGGGAGCCTCCGACAGGGGGCTAACACTGAAGCTTTCTTT	CASSGSLRQGANTEAFF
TRBV5-4	TRBD2	TRBJ2-2	.	TGTGCCAGCAGCTGGACCGGCGGGGGGGCTACCGGGGAGCTGTTTTTT	CASSWTGGGATGELFF
TRBV28	TRBD2	TRBJ2-1	.	TGTGCCAGCCCCCCTGGCCCAGGACGACTAGCGGGGGTAAATGAGCAGTTCTTC	CASPPGPGRLAGVNEQFF
TRBV3-1/TRBV3-2	TRBD1	TRBJ1-1	few	TGTGCCAGCAGCCAAGACCCGGCAGGGGGCGTGAACACTGAAGCTTTCTTT	CASSQDPAGGVNTEAFF
TRBV6-9	TRBD2	TRBJ2-2	.	TGTGCCAGCAGTTACGGTAGCGGGAGGTGGGGGGAGCTGTTTTTT	CASSYGSGRWGELFF
TRBV11-2	.	TRBJ2-7	few	TGTGCCAGCAGCCCACGGCGGACAGCCTACGAGCAGTACTTC	CASSPRRTAYEQYF
TRBV6-1	.	TRBJ1-5	once	TGTGCCAGCAGTGAACAGGGGCCTCAGCCCCAGCATTTT	CASSEQGPQPQHF
TRBV9	TRBD1	TRBJ2-1	.	TGTGCCAGCAGCATGAGGGGGGATCCCGGGACAGGGATCCATGAGCAGTTCTTC	CASSMRGDPGTGIHEQFF
TRBV2	.	TRBJ1-2	few	TGTGCCAGCAGTGAATTAGAAGACTATGGCTACACCTTC	CASSELEDYGYTF
TRBV6-5	.	TRBJ1-6	.	TGTGCCAGCAGTTACCGGGGTTATAATTCACCCCTCCACTTT	CASSYRGYNSPLHF
TRBV18	.	TRBJ1-5	.	TGTGCCAGCTCACCGGAGGGAGGGGTTAGCAATCAGCCCCAGCATTTT	CASSPEGGVSNQPQHF
TRBV9	TRBD2	TRBJ2-5	.	TGTGCCAGCAGCACGCCTAGCGGGGGTGGGGAGACCCAGTACTTC	CASSTPSGGGETQYF
TRBV30	TRBD1	TRBJ1-5	.	TGTGCCTGGAGCTCGGGACAGTTGAGGAATCAGCCCCAGCATTTT	CAWSSGQLRNQPQHF
TRBV18	TRBD1	TRBJ2-3	.	TGTGCCAGTCGGGACAGGGGCATCACAGATACGCAGTATTTT	CASRDRGITDTQYF
TRBV3-1/TRBV3-2	.	TRBJ2-7	.	TGTGCCAGCAGCCAAGGCAGCGGGTCAACCTACGAGCAGTACTTC	CASSQGSGSTYEQYF
TRBV19	.	TRBJ1-5	.	TGTGCCAGTAGCACCGTACGAGGTCAGCCCCAGCATTTT	CASSTVRGQPQHF
TRBV27	TRBD1	TRBJ1-6	.	TGTGCCAGCAGTTTATCTGTCGGACAGGGGGTTTCACCCCTCCACTTT	CASSLSVGQGVSPLHF
TRBV9	TRBD1	TRBJ1-6	once	TGTGCCAGCAGCGTCCTTGAGGGACAGCGACTTAATTCACCCCTCCACTTT	CASSVLEGQRLNSPLHF
TRBV10-2	TRBD2	TRBJ2-7	.	TGCGCCAGCATCCCTAGCGGGACGCAAAGGTACCTCCGCCACGAGCAGTACTTC	CASIPSGTQRYLRHEQYF
TRBV6-5	.	TRBJ2-2	.	TGTGCCAGCATAACAGTTAACACCGGGGAGCTGTTTTTT	CASITVNTGELFF
TRBV9	.	TRBJ2-3	.	TGTGCCAGCAGCGGGGCCTACGGCACAGATACGCAGTATTTT	CASSGAYGTDTQYF
TRBV29-1	TRBD1	TRBJ1-3	.	TGCAGCGTTGAAGAGACAGGGGCCTCTGGAAACACCATATATTTT	CSVEETGASGNTIYF
TRBV27	.	TRBJ2-3	.	TGTGCCAGCAGTTCCCCGGGTCGAGAAACAGATACGCAGTATTTT	CASSSPGRETDTQYF
TRBV28	.	TRBJ1-2	.	TGTGCCAGCAGTTTATATGGGCGTGGCTACACCTTC	CASSLYGRGYTF